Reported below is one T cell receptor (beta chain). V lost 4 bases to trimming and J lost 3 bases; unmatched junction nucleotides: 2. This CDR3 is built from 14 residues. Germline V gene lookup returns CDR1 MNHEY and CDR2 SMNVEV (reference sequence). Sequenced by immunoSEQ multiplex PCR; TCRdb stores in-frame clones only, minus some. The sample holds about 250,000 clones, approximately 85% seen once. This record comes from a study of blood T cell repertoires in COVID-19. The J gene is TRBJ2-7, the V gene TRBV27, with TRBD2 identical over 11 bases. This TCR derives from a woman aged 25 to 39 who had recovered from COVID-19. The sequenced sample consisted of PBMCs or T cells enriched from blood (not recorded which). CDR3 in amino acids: CASSYSGGVYEQYF. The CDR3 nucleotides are TGTGCCAGCAGTTATAGCGGGGGGGTCTACGAGCAGTACTTC.